This TCR beta chain emerged from a study of T cell responses to AZD1222 COVID-19 vaccine. CDR1 and CDR2 from the germline V gene are SNHLY and FYNNEI. The CDR3 runs to 16 residues. The V end was cut by 6 bases, the J end by 1 base, with 16 bases between. The assay was immunoSEQ multiplex PCR, and TCRdb's table has in-frame clones only and misses some. The sample includes 65,000 to 75,000 clones, around 82% seen only once; the top ten take roughly 5.4%. Sequencing was performed on peripheral blood, taken on day 0 of AZD1222 vaccination. The chain uses TRBV2 and TRBJ1-3; no firm D call. The receptor was derived from an adult in good health. The CDR3 DNA is TGTGCCAGCAGCGTTACTAAACGGGGATCTGGAAACACCATATATTTT. Amino acids: CASSVTKRGSGNTIYF.